The sequence of this T cell receptor (beta chain) was determined in a study of human T cells and chemical hapten exposure. This clonotype was observed at least ten times. Regarding time point: patch test 1, 2 weeks after DPC sensitization. Treatment defined: therapeutic diphenylcyclopropenone sensitization with weekly scalp DPC. Germline loops: CDR1 MNHNS, CDR2 SASEGT. The CDR3 covers 13 residues. After removal of 6 bases from V and 7 bases from J, the junction contained 6 bases not matched to a gene. MiXCR was run by TCRdb on the RACE reads, yielding one entry per CDR3 protein. The sample gives approximately 90,000 distinct CDR3 sequences, over 9.5% of which show up once; around 2.2% is in the top ten.

This TCR derives from a man aged 35-49 years with alopecia areata. Some clones in this sample may be carry-over from other donors' samples. The sample consisted of whole blood, taken in connection with sensitization to the hapten diphenylcyclopropenone (DPC). The rearrangement links TRBV6-1 to TRBJ2-5, with 9 bases fitting TRBD1. Here the CDR3 DNA reads TGTGCCAGCAGCGGGACAGGGTCCGCGACCCAGTACTTC. It yields the protein CASSGTGSATQYF.